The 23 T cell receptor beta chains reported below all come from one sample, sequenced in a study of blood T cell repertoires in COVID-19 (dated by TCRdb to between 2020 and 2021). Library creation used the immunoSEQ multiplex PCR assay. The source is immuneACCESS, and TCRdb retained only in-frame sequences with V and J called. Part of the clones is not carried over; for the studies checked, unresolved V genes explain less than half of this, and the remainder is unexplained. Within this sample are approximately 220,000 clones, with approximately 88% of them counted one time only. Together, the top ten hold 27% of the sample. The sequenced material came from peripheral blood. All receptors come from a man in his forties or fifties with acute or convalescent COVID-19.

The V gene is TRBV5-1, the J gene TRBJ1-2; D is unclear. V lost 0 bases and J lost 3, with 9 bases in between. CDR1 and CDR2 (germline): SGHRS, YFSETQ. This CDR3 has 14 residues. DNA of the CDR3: TGCGCCAGCAGCTTGGAATTCTCAGACTATGGCTACACCTTC. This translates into CASSLEFSDYGYTF.

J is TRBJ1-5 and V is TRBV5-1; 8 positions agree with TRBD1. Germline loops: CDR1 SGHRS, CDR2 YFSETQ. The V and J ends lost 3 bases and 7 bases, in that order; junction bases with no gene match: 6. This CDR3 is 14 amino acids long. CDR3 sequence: CASSSGQGDQPQHF. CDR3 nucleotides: TGCGCCAGCAGCTCCGGACAGGGAGACCAGCCCCAGCATTTT.

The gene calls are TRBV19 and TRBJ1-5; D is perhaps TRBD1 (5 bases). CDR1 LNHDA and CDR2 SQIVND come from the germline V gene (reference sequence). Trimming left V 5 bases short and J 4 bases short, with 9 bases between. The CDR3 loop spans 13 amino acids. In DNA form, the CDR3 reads TGTGCCAGTAGTCTCAGGGTTAATCAGCCCCAGCATTTT. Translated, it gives CASSLRVNQPQHF. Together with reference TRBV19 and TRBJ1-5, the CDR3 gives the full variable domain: DGGITQSPKYLFRKEGQNVTLSCEQNLNHDAMYWYRQDPGQGLRLIYYSQIVNDFQKGDIAEGYSVSREKKESFPLTVTSAQKNPTAFYLCASSLRVNQPQHFGDGTRLSIL.

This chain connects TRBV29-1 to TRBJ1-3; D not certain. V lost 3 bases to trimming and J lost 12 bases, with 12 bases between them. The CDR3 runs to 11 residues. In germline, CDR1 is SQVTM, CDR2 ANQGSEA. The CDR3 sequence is CSVDAGKSIYF. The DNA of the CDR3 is TGCAGCGTTGACGCCGGGAAGAGCATATATTTT. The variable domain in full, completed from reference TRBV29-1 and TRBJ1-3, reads SAVISQKPSRDICQRGTSLTIQCQVDSQVTMMFWYRQQPGQSLTLIATANQGSEATYESGFVIDKFPISRPNLTFSTLTVSNMSPEDSSIYLCSVDAGKSIYFGEGSWLTVV.

CDR3 bases: TGTGCCATCAGTGATAACACGAACACTGAAGCTTTCTTT. Translating gives CAISDNTNTEAFF. The chain links TRBV10-3 to TRBJ1-1; no firm D call. This CDR3 has 13 amino acids. The V and J ends lost 3 bases and 1 base respectively, with 6 bases between them. Germline CDR1 is ENHRY and CDR2 is SYGVKD.

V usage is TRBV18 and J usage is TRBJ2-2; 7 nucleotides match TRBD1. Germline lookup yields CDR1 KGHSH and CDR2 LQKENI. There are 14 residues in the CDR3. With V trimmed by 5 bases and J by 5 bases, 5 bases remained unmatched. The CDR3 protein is CASSEGQRTGELFF. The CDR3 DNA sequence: TGTGCCAGCTCAGAGGGACAGCGGACCGGGGAGCTGTTTTTT.

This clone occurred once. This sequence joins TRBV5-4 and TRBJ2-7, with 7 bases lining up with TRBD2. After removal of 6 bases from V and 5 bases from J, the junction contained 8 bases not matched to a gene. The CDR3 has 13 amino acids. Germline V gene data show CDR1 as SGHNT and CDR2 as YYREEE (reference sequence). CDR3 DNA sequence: TGTGCCAGCACTTCGGCTAGCGGAAACGAGCAGTACTTC. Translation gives CASTSASGNEQYF.

The CDR3 region is CATSLGLAAGGVNEQFF. The CDR3 DNA follows: TGTGCCACCTCCTTAGGACTAGCGGCAGGGGGGGTCAATGAGCAGTTCTTC. The chain has TRBV19 and TRBJ2-1, with 10 bases matching TRBD2. CDR1 and CDR2 from the germline V gene are LNHDA and SQIVND (reference sequence). This CDR3 is 17 amino acids long. With V trimmed by 10 bases and J by 6 bases, 18 bases remained unmatched.

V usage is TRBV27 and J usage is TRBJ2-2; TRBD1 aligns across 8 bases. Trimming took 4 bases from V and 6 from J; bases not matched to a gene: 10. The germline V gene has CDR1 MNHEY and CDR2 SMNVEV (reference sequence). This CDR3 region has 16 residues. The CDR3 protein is CASSSDRGSLAGELFF. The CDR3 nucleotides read TGTGCCAGCAGTTCCGACAGGGGTAGTTTGGCCGGGGAGCTGTTTTTT.

As DNA, the CDR3 is TGCGCCAGCAGTGAGTCTGCGAGTGGCTACACCTTC. Its protein is CASSESASGYTF. The chain uses TRBV10-2 and TRBJ1-2; D unclear. The germline gives CDR1 WSHSY, CDR2 SAAADI. This CDR3 is built from 12 residues. The ends were cut back, 0 bases at V and 7 bases at J, with 6 bases in the middle.

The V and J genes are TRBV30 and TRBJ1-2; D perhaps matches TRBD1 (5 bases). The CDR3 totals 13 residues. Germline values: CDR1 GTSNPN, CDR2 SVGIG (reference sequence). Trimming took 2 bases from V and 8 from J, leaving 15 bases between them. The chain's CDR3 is CAWSLQGSMGYTF. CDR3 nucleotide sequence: TGTGCCTGGAGTCTTCAGGGTTCTATGGGCTACACCTTC.

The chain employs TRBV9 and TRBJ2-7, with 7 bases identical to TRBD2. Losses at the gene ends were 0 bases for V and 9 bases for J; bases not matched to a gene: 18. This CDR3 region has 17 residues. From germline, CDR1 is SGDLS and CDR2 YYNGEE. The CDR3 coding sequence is TGTGCCAGCAGCGTAGAGCCTAGCGGTATCTCCTACGAGCGGCAGTACTTC. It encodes CASSVEPSGISYERQYF.

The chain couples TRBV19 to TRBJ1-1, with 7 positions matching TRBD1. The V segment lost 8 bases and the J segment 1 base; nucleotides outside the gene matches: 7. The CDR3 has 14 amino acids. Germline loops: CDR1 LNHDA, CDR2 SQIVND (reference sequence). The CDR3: CASGMTGKNTEAFF. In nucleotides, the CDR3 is TGTGCCAGTGGGATGACAGGGAAGAACACTGAAGCTTTCTTT.

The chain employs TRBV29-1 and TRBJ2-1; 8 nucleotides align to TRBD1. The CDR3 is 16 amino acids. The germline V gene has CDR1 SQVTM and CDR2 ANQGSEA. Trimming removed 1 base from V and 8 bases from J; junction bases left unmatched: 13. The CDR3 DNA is TGCAGCGTTGAAGTGGAGCGCAGGGGGCGTCGAGATGAGCAGTTCTTC. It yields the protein CSVEVERRGRRDEQFF.

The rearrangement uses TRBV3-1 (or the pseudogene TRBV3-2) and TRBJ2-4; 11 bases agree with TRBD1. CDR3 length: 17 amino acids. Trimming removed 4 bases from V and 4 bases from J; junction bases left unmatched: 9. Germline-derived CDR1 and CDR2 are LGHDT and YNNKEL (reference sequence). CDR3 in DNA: TGTGCCAGCAGCCCATCCGGGACAGGGGGGAGGAAAAACATTCAGTACTTC. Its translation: CASSPSGTGGRKNIQYF.

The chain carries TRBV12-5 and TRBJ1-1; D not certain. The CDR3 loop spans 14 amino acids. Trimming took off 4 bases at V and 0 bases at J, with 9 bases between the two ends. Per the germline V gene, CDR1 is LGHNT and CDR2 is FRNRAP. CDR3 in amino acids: CASGSPSLNTEAFF. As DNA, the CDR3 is TGTGCTAGTGGTTCCCCTTCTCTGAACACTGAAGCTTTCTTT.

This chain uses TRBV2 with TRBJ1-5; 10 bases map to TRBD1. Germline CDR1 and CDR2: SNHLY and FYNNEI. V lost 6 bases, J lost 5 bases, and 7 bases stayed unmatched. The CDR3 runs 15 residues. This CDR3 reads CASSLGQGVDQPQHF. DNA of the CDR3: TGTGCCAGCAGCCTCGGACAGGGGGTAGATCAGCCCCAGCATTTT. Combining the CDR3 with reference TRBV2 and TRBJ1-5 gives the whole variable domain EPEVTQTPSHQVTQMGQEVILRCVPISNHLYFYWYRQILGQKVEFLVSFYNNEISEKSEIFDDQFSVERPDGSNFTLKIRSTKLEDSAMYFCASSLGQGVDQPQHFGDGTRLSIL.

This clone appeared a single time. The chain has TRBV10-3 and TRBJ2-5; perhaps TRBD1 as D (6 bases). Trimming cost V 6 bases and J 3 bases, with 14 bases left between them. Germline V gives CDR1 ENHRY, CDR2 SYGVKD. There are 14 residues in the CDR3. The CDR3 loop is CAISFTGQKETQYF. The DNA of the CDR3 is TGTGCCATCAGCTTCACAGGGCAAAAAGAGACCCAGTACTTC.

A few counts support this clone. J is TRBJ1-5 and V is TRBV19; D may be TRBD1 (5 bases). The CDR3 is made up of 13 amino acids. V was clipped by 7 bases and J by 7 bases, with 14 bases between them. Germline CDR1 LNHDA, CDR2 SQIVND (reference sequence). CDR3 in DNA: TGTGCCAGTACCCCCTCAGGGTGGCAGCCCCAGCATTTT. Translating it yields CASTPSGWQPQHF.

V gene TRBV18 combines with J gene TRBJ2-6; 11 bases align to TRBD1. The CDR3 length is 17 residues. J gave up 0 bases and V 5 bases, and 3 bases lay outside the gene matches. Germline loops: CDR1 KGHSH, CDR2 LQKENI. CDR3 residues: CASSAGTGGSGANVLTF. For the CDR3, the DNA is TGTGCCAGCTCAGCCGGGACAGGGGGCTCTGGGGCCAACGTCCTGACTTTC.

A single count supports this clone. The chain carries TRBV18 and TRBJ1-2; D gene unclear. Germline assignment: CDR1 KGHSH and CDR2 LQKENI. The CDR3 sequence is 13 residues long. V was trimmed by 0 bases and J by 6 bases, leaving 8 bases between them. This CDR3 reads CASSPPVRNGYTF. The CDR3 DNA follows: TGTGCCAGCTCACCACCGGTGAGGAATGGCTACACCTTC.

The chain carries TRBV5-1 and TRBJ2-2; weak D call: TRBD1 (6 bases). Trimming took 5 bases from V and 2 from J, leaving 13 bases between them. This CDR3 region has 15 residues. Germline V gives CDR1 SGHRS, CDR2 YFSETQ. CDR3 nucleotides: TGCGCCAGCAGGCGGCAGGGGATAAACACCGGGGAGCTGTTTTTT. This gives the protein CASRRQGINTGELFF.

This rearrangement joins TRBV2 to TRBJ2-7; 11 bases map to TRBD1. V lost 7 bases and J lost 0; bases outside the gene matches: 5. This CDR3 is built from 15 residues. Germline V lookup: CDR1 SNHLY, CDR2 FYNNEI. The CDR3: CASITGQGGSYEQYF. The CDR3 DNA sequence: TGTGCCAGCATTACGGGACAGGGGGGCTCCTACGAGCAGTACTTC.